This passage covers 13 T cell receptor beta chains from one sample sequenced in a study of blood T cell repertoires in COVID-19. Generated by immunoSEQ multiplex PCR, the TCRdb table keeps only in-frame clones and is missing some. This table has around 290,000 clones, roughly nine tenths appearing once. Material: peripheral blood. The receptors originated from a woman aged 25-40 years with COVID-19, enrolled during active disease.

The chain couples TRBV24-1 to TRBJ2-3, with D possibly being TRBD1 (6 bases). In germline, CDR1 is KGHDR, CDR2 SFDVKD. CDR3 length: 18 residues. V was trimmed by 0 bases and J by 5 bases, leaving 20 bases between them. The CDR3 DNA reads TGTGCCACCAGTGATTTGCCTGGGACACTAAGCCGTGGAGATACGCAGTATTTT. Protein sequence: CATSDLPGTLSRGDTQYF.

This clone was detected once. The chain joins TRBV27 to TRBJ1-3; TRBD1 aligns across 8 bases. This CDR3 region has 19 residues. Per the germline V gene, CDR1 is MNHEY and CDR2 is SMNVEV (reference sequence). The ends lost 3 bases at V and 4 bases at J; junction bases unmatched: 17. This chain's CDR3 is CASSFPGTQGAKLGNTIYF. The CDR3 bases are TGTGCCAGCAGTTTCCCTGGAACTCAGGGGGCAAAATTGGGAAACACCATATATTTT.

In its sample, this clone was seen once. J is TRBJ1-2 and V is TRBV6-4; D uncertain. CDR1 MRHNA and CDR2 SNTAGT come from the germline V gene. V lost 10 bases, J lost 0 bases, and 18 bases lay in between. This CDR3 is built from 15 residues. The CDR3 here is CANPSPRKTNYGYTF. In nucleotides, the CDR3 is TGTGCCAATCCAAGCCCAAGAAAAACTAACTATGGCTACACCTTC.

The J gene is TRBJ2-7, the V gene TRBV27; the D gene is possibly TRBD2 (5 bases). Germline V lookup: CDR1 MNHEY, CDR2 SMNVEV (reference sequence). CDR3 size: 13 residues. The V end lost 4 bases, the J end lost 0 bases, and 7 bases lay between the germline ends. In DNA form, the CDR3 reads TGTGCCAGCAGTTCTCGGGACTCCTACGAGCAGTACTTC. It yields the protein CASSSRDSYEQYF.

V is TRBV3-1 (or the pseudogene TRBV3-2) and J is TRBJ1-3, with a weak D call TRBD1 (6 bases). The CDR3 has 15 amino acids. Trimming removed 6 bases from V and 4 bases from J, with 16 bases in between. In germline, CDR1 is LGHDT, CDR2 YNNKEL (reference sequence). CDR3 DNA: TGTGCCAGCAGTCAACAGGGTTATTCAGGAAACACCATATATTTT. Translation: CASSQQGYSGNTIYF.

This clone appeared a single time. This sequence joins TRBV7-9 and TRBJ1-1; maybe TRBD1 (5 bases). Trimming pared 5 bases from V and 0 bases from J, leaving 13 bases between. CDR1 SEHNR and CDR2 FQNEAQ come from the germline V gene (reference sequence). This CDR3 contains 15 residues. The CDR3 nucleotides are TGTGCCAGCAGCCCCTCAGACAGCATGAACACTGAAGCTTTCTTT. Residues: CASSPSDSMNTEAFF.

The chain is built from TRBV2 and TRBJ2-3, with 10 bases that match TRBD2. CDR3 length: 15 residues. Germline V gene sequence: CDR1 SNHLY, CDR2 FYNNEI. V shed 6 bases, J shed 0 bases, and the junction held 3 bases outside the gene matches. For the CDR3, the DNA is TGTGCCAGCAGGGGACTAGCGCCTAGCACAGATACGCAGTATTTT. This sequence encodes CASRGLAPSTDTQYF.

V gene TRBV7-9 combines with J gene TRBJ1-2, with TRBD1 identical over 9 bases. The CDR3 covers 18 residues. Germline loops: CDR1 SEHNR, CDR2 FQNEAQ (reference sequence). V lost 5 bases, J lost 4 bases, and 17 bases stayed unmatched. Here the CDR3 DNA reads TGTGCCAGCAGCCATGTTCCCTCCGGAAACAGGGGGCTCTATGGCTACACCTTC. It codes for CASSHVPSGNRGLYGYTF.

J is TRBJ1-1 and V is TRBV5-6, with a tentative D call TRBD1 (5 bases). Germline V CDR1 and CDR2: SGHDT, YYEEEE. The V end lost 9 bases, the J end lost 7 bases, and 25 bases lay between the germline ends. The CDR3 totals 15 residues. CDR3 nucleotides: TGTGCCATGACAGATGGGGCCGGGGGAGAAAGTGAAGCTTTCTTT. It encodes CAMTDGAGGESEAFF.

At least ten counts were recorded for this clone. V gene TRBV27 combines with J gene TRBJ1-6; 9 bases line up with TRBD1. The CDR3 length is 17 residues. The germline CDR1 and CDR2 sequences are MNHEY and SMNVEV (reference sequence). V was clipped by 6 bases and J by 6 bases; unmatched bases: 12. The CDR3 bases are TGTGCCAGCAGAGACCGGGACAGGGTAGAGAGTAATTCACCCCTCCACTTT. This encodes CASRDRDRVESNSPLHF.

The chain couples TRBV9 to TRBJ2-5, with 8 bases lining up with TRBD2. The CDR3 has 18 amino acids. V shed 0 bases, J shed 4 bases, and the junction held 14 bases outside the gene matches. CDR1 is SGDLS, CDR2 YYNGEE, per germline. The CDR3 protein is CASSVEGAGVGLGETQYF. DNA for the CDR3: TGTGCCAGCAGCGTAGAGGGAGCGGGAGTTGGCTTAGGAGAGACCCAGTACTTC. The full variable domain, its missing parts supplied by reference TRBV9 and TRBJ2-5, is DSGVTQTPKHLITATGQRVTLRCSPRSGDLSVYWYQQSLDQGLQFLIQYYNGEERAKGNILERFSAQQFPDLHSELNLSSLELGDSALYFCASSVEGAGVGLGETQYFGPGTRLLVL.

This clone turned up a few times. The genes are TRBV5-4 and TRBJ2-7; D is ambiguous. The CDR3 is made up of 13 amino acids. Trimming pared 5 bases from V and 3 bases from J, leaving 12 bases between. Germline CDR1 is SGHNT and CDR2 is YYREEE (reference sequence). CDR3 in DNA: TGTGCCAGCAGTTGGGCGATGGGCTACGAGCAGTACTTC. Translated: CASSWAMGYEQYF. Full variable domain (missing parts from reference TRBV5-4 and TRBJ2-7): ETGVTQSPTHLIKTRGQQVTLRCSSQSGHNTVSWYQQALGQGPQFIFQYYREEENGRGNFPPRFSGLQFPNYSSELNVNALELDDSALYLCASSWAMGYEQYFGPGTRLTVT.

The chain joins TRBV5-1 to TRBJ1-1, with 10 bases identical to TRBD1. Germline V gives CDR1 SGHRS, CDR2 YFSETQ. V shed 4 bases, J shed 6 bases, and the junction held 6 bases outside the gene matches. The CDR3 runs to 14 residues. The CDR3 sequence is CASSASGTGAEAFF. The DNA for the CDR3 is TGCGCCAGCAGCGCATCCGGGACAGGGGCTGAAGCTTTCTTT.